The present TCR beta chain was sequenced within a study of blood T cell repertoires in COVID-19 (TCRdb year 2020). Concerning the study at large: Samples from collaborators originated in the United States, Italy and Spain and spanned both the acute and convalescent phases of COVID-19. The prospective study material was composed of cDNA or gDNA derived from T cells, B-cell-depleted T cells, or PBMCs. Subjects who had been exposed to COVID-19, were actively infected with it, or had recovered from it provided the deeply sampled blood TCRbeta repertoires that made up the dataset. The repertoires were released in a freely available public database meant as a resource for research on the immune response to SARS-CoV-2. The samples were drawn from two sources: the first 160 participants of the ongoing ImmuneRACE study, and approximately 1,300 subjects contributed by 6 global collaborators. Nearly every sample came with metadata listing a de-identified subject ID, COVID-19 status, age in years and sex. Where HLA class I and class II types were available, the types were taken from metadata supplied by the sample provider, not from assay-based typing. The paper as a whole reports these results and caveats: How much clinical and demographic metadata was included differed by source and by participant, and the metadata was provided uncurated.

Collaborating institutions collected whole blood in K2EDTA tubes following their own protocols. For TCRbeta analysis, collaborator samples were shipped as frozen whole blood, as isolated PBMCs, or as DNA extracted from either sample type. The trim is 0 bases for V and 4 bases for J, with a gap of 10 bases between the germline ends. Including cysteine and phenylalanine, the CDR3 has 15 amino acids. Just CDR3 DNA is preserved here, 45 bases in frame from base 1. The CDR1 and CDR2 encoded by the germline V gene are SGHRS and YFSETQ. TCRbeta CDR3 regions were amplified from genomic DNA by means of the immunoSEQ Assay, a bias-controlled multiplex PCR. The original pipeline was this. Nucleated cell counts per sample were estimated from amplification of reference gene primers within the assay. To quantify the absolute abundance of each unique TCRbeta CDR3 rearrangement, sequence reads were collapsed and filtered. Productive Simpson clonality was computed per sample as the square root of Simpson's diversity index over productive rearrangements. In its TCRdb copy, this immuneACCESS table keeps in-frame sequences only and misses some clones. Where compared with another copy, unresolved V genes explain less than half of these, and the others have no known cause. V, J and clone size reflect that table, while D and trimming were determined from the DNA. The sample contains about 180,000 clones, approximately 85% of them found a single time. Of the sample, around 9.9% falls within the top ten clones.

In regard to this clone: No antigen is known for it. No qualities accompany the bases; no much larger clone lies one base away.

This clonotype was sampled from a human donor with active or convalescent COVID-19. The donor label of this sample is uncertain. This chain is built from TRBV5-1 and TRBJ2-2; TRBD1 could be the D gene, as 6 bases match. Sequencing was performed on peripheral blood. The DNA sequence reads TGCGCCAGCAGCTTGGCCCAGGGGAGCACCGGGGAGCTGTTTTTT. This translates into CASSLAQGSTGELFF.